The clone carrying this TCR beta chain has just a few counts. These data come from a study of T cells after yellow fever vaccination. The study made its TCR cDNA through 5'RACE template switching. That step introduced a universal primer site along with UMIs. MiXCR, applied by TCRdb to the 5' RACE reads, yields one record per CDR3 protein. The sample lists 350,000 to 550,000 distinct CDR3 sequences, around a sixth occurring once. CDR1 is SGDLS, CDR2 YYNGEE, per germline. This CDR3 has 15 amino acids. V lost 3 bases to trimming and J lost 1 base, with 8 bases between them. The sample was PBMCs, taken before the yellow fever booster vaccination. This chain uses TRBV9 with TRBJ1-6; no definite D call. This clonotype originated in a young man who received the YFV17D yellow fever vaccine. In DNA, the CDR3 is TGTGCCAGCAGCGGGGGATTATCCTATAATTCACCCCTCCACTTT. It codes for CASSGGLSYNSPLHF.